The clone carrying this T cell receptor (beta chain) showed up just a few times. Its antigen is currently unknown. As every portion of the isolated RNA was reverse transcribed, the sequencing read expressed TCRB transcripts. This table comes from immunoSEQ multiplex PCR, and its TCRdb copy is limited to in-frame clones, with some not included. The sample has about 340,000 clones; 9.3% are singletons. The data belong to a study of beta chain features in type 1 diabetes. Study-wide points: Shortening of TCRB CDR3s, moderate but significant, appeared in all four CD4+ subsets of Type 1 diabetes patients.

CDR3 length equals 13 residues. V shed 4 bases, J shed 3 bases, and the junction held 3 bases outside the gene matches. Germline V gene data show CDR1 as MNHEY and CDR2 as SMNVEV (reference sequence). This TCR derives from a man younger than 40 with type 1 diabetes. This sequence joins TRBV27 and TRBJ2-7; 7 bases are shared with TRBD1. The specimen sequenced was central memory CD4+ T cells from blood. The CDR3 sequence: CASSSGQIYEQYF. CDR3 sequence (DNA): TGTGCCAGCAGTTCGGGACAGATCTACGAGCAGTACTTC.